A single sample is the source of the 29 T cell receptor beta chains below, sequenced in a study of T-cell reconstitution after alpha-beta-depleted transplantation in children. Molecular barcoding with unique molecular identifiers was used for the TCRbeta library. TCRdb reprocessed the PCR reads via MiXCR and lists one record per CDR3 protein. This table has more than 250,000 distinct CDR3 sequences, 9.9% appearing once. Specimen: PBMCs from the stem cell graft donor, collected from the stem cell graft. The receptors originated from a human donor who donated a stem cell graft to a child with SCID.

This clonotype was observed a few times. The chain recombines TRBV12-3 or TRBV12-4 with TRBJ2-7, with a weak D call TRBD1 (5 bases). This CDR3 contains 13 residues. V was pared by 4 bases and J by 5 bases, with 12 bases between. The DNA of the CDR3 is TGTGCCAGCAGTTACGTCCTGGGGCACGAGCAGTACTTC. Amino acids: CASSYVLGHEQYF.

This clonotype was counted many times. This chain joins TRBV5-8 and TRBJ2-7; D tentatively fits TRBD1 or TRBD2 (7 bases each). Germline V CDR1 and CDR2: SGHTS, YDEGEE. V dropped 0 bases and J dropped 4 bases, with 14 bases sitting between them. This CDR3 contains 15 residues. The CDR3 loop is CASSLAQGDYYEQYF. The DNA for the CDR3 is TGTGCCAGCAGCTTGGCTCAGGGGGACTATTACGAGCAGTACTTC.

This clonotype was seen a few times. The chain is built from TRBV5-1 and TRBJ2-7; 7 bases map to TRBD1. The ends lost 1 base at V and 4 bases at J; junction bases unmatched: 11. The CDR3 sequence is 16 residues long. Germline V gene lookup returns CDR1 SGHRS and CDR2 YFSETQ. CDR3 in amino acids: CASSLTPTGPSYEQYF. The CDR3 DNA follows: TGCGCCAGCAGCTTGACCCCGACAGGGCCTTCGTACGAGCAGTACTTC.

The rearrangement uses TRBV12-3 or TRBV12-4 and TRBJ2-1; 11 bases map to TRBD2. Losses at the gene ends were 5 bases for V and 7 bases for J; bases not matched to a gene: 7. The CDR3 contains 15 residues. Here the CDR3 reads CASSPLAGVGNEQFF. The CDR3 coding sequence is TGTGCCAGCAGTCCACTAGCGGGGGTTGGAAATGAGCAGTTCTTC.

The chain links TRBV10-3 to TRBJ2-7; D gene unclear. V was pared by 1 base and J by 6 bases, with 10 bases between. Germline V gene lookup returns CDR1 ENHRY and CDR2 SYGVKD. This CDR3 region has 13 residues. Written as DNA, the CDR3 is TGTGCCATCAGTGAGTTGACACCCGGCGAGCAGTACTTC. Amino acid sequence: CAISELTPGEQYF.

The table lists this clonotype with a few counts. The chain recombines TRBV5-1 with TRBJ2-7, with TRBD2 matching 9 bases. Germline loops: CDR1 SGHRS, CDR2 YFSETQ. The ends lost 0 bases at V and 3 bases at J; junction bases unmatched: 4. The CDR3 spans 15 residues. CDR3 sequence: CASSLVVAGDYEQYF. The CDR3 nucleotides read TGCGCCAGCAGCTTGGTTGTAGCGGGGGACTACGAGCAGTACTTC.

This clonotype was seen a few times. This chain uses TRBV20-1 with TRBJ2-3; 12 positions agree with TRBD2. The CDR3 is 15 residues long. In germline, CDR1 is DFQATT, CDR2 SNEGSKA (reference sequence). The trim removed 5 bases at V and 4 bases at J, leaving 7 bases unmatched. CDR3 in DNA: TGCAGTGCTCCCCGGACTAGCGGGAAGGCAGATACGCAGTATTTT. Translating it yields CSAPRTSGKADTQYF.

The rearrangement joins TRBV6-5 to TRBJ1-6; possibly TRBD1 for D (5 bases). There are 15 residues in the CDR3. Between the trimmed V and J ends, which lost 6 bases and 10 bases, there was a span of 19 bases. CDR1 and CDR2 (germline): MNHEY, SVGAGI. CDR3 loop: CASSYRDPRRSPLHF. CDR3 bases: TGTGCCAGCAGCTACCGGGACCCTCGTCGATCACCCCTCCACTTT.

The chain is built from TRBV7-2 and TRBJ1-5; D remains unclear. The CDR3 extends over 12 amino acids. The germline V and J ends were trimmed by 5 bases and 6 bases, with 8 bases remaining between them. CDR1 is SGHTA and CDR2 is FQGNSA in the germline V gene. The chain's CDR3 is CASSPTGQPQHF. CDR3 bases: TGTGCCAGCAGCCCCACTGGTCAGCCCCAGCATTTT.

The chain combines TRBV29-1 with TRBJ2-7, with D tentatively TRBD2 (6 bases). Trimming took off 7 bases at V and 7 bases at J, with 17 bases between the two ends. The CDR3 spans 12 residues. Germline CDR1 and CDR2: SQVTM and ANQGSEA. CDR3 sequence reads: CSGGHAGREQYF. CDR3 DNA sequence: TGCAGCGGAGGACATGCTGGGAGGGAGCAGTACTTC.

The chain links TRBV10-3 to TRBJ1-1; D perhaps matches TRBD1 (5 bases). CDR1 is ENHRY, CDR2 SYGVKD, per germline. This CDR3 comprises 14 residues. With 5 bases removed from V and 6 bases from J, the gap between germline ends came to 16 bases. Written as DNA, the CDR3 is TGTGCCATCAGTCTCGGGGGGACCAAAGCTGAAGCTTTCTTT. This translates into CAISLGGTKAEAFF.

This clonotype showed up many times. This sequence joins TRBV12-3 or TRBV12-4 and TRBJ1-5; D gene unclear. This CDR3 is built from 13 residues. V was clipped by 5 bases and J by 0 bases, with 5 bases between them. The CDR3 sequence is CASSPPSNQPQHF. The CDR3 coding sequence is TGTGCCAGCAGTCCCCCTAGCAATCAGCCCCAGCATTTT.

This clonotype was counted between two and nine times. V and J are TRBV4-1 and TRBJ1-5, with a tentative D call TRBD1 (5 bases). The CDR3 consists of 16 residues. Trimming shortened V by 0 bases and J by 0 bases, and 9 bases separated the two germline ends. The germline CDR1 and CDR2 sequences are MGHRA and YSYEKL. CDR3 loop: CASSQEPGFSNQPQHF. DNA of the CDR3: TGCGCCAGCAGCCAAGAGCCAGGGTTTAGCAATCAGCCCCAGCATTTT.

In its sample, this clonotype was seen a few times. V gene TRBV20-1 combines with J gene TRBJ1-1; D is perhaps TRBD1 (5 bases). V gave up 5 bases and J gave up 2 bases, with 12 bases separating them. This CDR3 contains 13 residues. Germline CDR1 reads DFQATT; CDR2 reads SNEGSKA (reference sequence). CDR3 residues: CSAAQRGNTEAFF. The CDR3 DNA is TGCAGTGCTGCCCAGAGGGGAAACACTGAAGCTTTCTTT.

This clonotype was recorded many times. The rearrangement links TRBV14 to TRBJ2-7; TRBD1 aligns across 7 bases. Germline V gives CDR1 SGHDN, CDR2 FVKESK. The CDR3 runs 14 residues. V shed 8 bases, J shed 6 bases, and the junction held 13 bases outside the gene matches. CDR3: CASSYGTAIGEQYF. The CDR3 DNA reads as TGTGCCAGCTCCTACGGGACAGCCATCGGCGAGCAGTACTTC.

The table lists this clonotype with many counts. V usage is TRBV24-1 and J usage is TRBJ2-2; the D gene is possibly TRBD1 (5 bases). Per germline, CDR1 KGHDR and CDR2 SFDVKD. Between the trimmed V and J ends, which lost 0 bases and 0 bases, there was a span of 10 bases. The CDR3 is 17 amino acids. The CDR3 DNA follows: TGTGCCACCAGTGATTTGCTTGGGGCCACGAACACCGGGGAGCTGTTTTTT. Protein product: CATSDLLGATNTGELFF.

Many counts were recorded for this clonotype. V usage is TRBV19 and J usage is TRBJ2-1; D is undetermined. Per the germline V gene, CDR1 is LNHDA and CDR2 is SQIVND (reference sequence). The CDR3 loop spans 13 amino acids. Trimming removed 5 bases from V and 8 bases from J, with 13 bases in between. The DNA of the CDR3 is TGTGCCAGTAGTTCCCGGGCTAGAGATGAGCAGTTCTTC. This encodes CASSSRARDEQFF. The full variable domain, completed using reference TRBV19 and TRBJ2-1, is DGGITQSPKYLFRKEGQNVTLSCEQNLNHDAMYWYRQDPGQGLRLIYYSQIVNDFQKGDIAEGYSVSREKKESFPLTVTSAQKNPTAFYLCASSSRARDEQFFGPGTRLTVL.

A few counts support this clonotype. V and J are TRBV20-1 and TRBJ2-1; 7 positions match TRBD2. V gave up 6 bases and J gave up 3 bases; unmatched junction bases: 11. The CDR3 sequence is 15 residues long. Germline CDR1 DFQATT, CDR2 SNEGSKA (reference sequence). Here the CDR3 reads CSAHNVAGDYNEQFF. CDR3 nucleotide sequence: TGCAGTGCCCATAACGTAGCGGGCGACTACAATGAGCAGTTCTTC.

This clonotype was counted only a few times. The chain employs TRBV29-1 and TRBJ2-3, with 9 bases that match TRBD2. Germline V gene sequence: CDR1 SQVTM, CDR2 ANQGSEA. V lost 6 bases, J lost 2 bases, and 6 bases stayed unmatched. CDR3 length: 14 residues. The CDR3 DNA reads TGCAGCGTCCACCCGGGACTAGCCACAGATACGCAGTATTTT. It is translated as CSVHPGLATDTQYF.

This clonotype was seen a handful of times. The V and J genes are TRBV27 and TRBJ2-7, with D perhaps TRBD1 (7 bases). From germline, CDR1 is MNHEY and CDR2 SMNVEV (reference sequence). This CDR3 spans 13 amino acids. V was cut by 4 bases and J by 4 bases, with 11 bases left in between. CDR3 amino acids: CASSSAGGYEQYF. Written as DNA, the CDR3 is TGTGCCAGCAGTTCAGCAGGGGGGTACGAGCAGTACTTC.

This clonotype was counted a few times. CDR3 sequence (DNA): TGTGCCAGCTCACCACCGGGGGGATTCCAAGAGACCCAGTACTTC. Translating it yields CASSPPGGFQETQYF. The chain joins TRBV18 to TRBJ2-5; perhaps TRBD2 as D (6 bases). Trimming cost V 0 bases and J 1 base, with 9 bases left between them. The CDR3 has 15 residues. Germline CDR1 and CDR2: KGHSH and LQKENI.

The chain has TRBV20-1 and TRBJ2-5, with 14 bases lining up with TRBD2. The CDR3 extends over 17 amino acids. Unmatched junction bases numbered 6, after V lost 1 base and J lost 2 bases. Germline V gene data show CDR1 as DFQATT and CDR2 as SNEGSKA (reference sequence). DNA of the CDR3: TGCAGTGCTAGAGGGACTAGCGGGGGGTGGTCTCAAGAGACCCAGTACTTC. It encodes CSARGTSGGWSQETQYF.

This clonotype has at least ten counts. V is TRBV5-1 and J is TRBJ1-2, with D maybe TRBD1 (5 bases). Germline V CDR1 and CDR2: SGHRS, YFSETQ. The CDR3 has 13 amino acids. V shed 0 bases and J shed 3 bases, with 6 bases lying between them. The CDR3 loop reads CASSLEGDYGYTF. In DNA form, the CDR3 reads TGCGCCAGCAGCTTGGAAGGGGACTATGGCTACACCTTC. Full variable domain (remainder filled in from reference TRBV5-1 and TRBJ1-2): KAGVTQTPRYLIKTRGQQVTLSCSPISGHRSVSWYQQTPGQGLQFLFEYFSETQRNKGNFPGRFSGRQFSNSRSEMNVSTLELGDSALYLCASSLEGDYGYTFGSGTRLTVV.

This clonotype showed up many times. This chain joins TRBV20-1 and TRBJ2-5; maybe TRBD2 (7 bases). The CDR3 is 13 residues long. Between the trimmed V and J ends, which lost 4 bases and 4 bases, there was a span of 13 bases. Germline V gene lookup returns CDR1 DFQATT and CDR2 SNEGSKA (reference sequence). This CDR3 reads CSAMGGLGETQYF. The CDR3 DNA reads TGCAGTGCTATGGGGGGGCTCGGAGAGACCCAGTACTTC.

This clonotype was counted between two and nine times. The CDR3 sequence is CSATRGTGELFF. CDR3 sequence (DNA): TGCAGTGCTACTCGGGGCACCGGGGAGCTGTTTTTT. This chain uses TRBV20-1 with TRBJ2-2; D possibly corresponds to TRBD2 (5 bases). The germline V gene encodes CDR1 DFQATT and CDR2 SNEGSKA (reference sequence). CDR3 size: 12 residues. V shed 4 bases and J shed 4 bases, with 7 bases lying between them.

In its sample, this clonotype was seen many times. J is TRBJ2-7 and V is TRBV14, with D possibly called TRBD1 or TRBD2 (6 bases each). The ends were cut back, 2 bases at V and 6 bases at J, with 11 bases in the middle. Germline CDR1 reads SGHDN; CDR2 reads FVKESK. The CDR3 consists of 13 residues. CDR3 region: CASSQFGGSEQYF. The CDR3 bases are TGTGCCAGCAGCCAATTCGGGGGCTCCGAGCAGTACTTC.

The rearrangement joins TRBV5-1 to TRBJ2-7; either TRBD1 or TRBD2 may fit D (5 bases each). CDR1 and CDR2 from the germline V gene are SGHRS and YFSETQ. V lost 1 base, J lost 1 base, and 9 bases lay in between. The CDR3 totals 14 residues. The CDR3 nucleotides are TGCGCCAGCAGCTTGCGAGGGGAGTCCTACGAGCAGTACTTC. Translated, it gives CASSLRGESYEQYF.

The rearrangement uses TRBV20-1 and TRBJ2-7, with 7 bases lining up with TRBD2. Trimming took 0 bases from V and 0 from J; bases not matched to a gene: 5. CDR3 length: 15 amino acids. Germline V gives CDR1 DFQATT, CDR2 SNEGSKA (reference sequence). The CDR3 nucleotides are TGCAGTGCTAGAGATCTACTAGCGAGCTCCTACGAGCAGTACTTC. Translating it yields CSARDLLASSYEQYF.

This clonotype was detected many times. The rearrangement joins TRBV3-1 to TRBJ2-1; unclear D gene. V shed 3 bases and J shed 8 bases, with 8 bases lying between them. The CDR3 spans 12 residues. The germline gives CDR1 LGHDT, CDR2 YNNKEL (reference sequence). The chain's CDR3 is CASSHIPHEQFF. CDR3 DNA: TGTGCCAGCAGCCACATTCCCCATGAGCAGTTCTTC.